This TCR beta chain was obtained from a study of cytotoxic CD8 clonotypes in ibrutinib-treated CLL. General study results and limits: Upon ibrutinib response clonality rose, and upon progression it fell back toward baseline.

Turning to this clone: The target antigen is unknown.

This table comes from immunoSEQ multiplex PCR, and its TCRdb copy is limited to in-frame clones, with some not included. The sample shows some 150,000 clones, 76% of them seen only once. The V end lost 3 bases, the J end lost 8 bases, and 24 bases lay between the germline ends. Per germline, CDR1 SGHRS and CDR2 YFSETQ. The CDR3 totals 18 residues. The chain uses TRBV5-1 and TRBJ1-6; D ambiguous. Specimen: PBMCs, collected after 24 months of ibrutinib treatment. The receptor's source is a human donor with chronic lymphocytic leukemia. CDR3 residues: CASSSRPPGPGGHSPLHF. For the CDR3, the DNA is TGCGCCAGCAGCTCGAGACCACCGGGCCCCGGTGGACATTCACCCCTCCACTTT. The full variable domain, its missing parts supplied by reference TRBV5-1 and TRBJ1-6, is KAGVTQTPRYLIKTRGQQVTLSCSPISGHRSVSWYQQTPGQGLQFLFEYFSETQRNKGNFPGRFSGRQFSNSRSEMNVSTLELGDSALYLCASSSRPPGPGGHSPLHFGNGTRLTVT.